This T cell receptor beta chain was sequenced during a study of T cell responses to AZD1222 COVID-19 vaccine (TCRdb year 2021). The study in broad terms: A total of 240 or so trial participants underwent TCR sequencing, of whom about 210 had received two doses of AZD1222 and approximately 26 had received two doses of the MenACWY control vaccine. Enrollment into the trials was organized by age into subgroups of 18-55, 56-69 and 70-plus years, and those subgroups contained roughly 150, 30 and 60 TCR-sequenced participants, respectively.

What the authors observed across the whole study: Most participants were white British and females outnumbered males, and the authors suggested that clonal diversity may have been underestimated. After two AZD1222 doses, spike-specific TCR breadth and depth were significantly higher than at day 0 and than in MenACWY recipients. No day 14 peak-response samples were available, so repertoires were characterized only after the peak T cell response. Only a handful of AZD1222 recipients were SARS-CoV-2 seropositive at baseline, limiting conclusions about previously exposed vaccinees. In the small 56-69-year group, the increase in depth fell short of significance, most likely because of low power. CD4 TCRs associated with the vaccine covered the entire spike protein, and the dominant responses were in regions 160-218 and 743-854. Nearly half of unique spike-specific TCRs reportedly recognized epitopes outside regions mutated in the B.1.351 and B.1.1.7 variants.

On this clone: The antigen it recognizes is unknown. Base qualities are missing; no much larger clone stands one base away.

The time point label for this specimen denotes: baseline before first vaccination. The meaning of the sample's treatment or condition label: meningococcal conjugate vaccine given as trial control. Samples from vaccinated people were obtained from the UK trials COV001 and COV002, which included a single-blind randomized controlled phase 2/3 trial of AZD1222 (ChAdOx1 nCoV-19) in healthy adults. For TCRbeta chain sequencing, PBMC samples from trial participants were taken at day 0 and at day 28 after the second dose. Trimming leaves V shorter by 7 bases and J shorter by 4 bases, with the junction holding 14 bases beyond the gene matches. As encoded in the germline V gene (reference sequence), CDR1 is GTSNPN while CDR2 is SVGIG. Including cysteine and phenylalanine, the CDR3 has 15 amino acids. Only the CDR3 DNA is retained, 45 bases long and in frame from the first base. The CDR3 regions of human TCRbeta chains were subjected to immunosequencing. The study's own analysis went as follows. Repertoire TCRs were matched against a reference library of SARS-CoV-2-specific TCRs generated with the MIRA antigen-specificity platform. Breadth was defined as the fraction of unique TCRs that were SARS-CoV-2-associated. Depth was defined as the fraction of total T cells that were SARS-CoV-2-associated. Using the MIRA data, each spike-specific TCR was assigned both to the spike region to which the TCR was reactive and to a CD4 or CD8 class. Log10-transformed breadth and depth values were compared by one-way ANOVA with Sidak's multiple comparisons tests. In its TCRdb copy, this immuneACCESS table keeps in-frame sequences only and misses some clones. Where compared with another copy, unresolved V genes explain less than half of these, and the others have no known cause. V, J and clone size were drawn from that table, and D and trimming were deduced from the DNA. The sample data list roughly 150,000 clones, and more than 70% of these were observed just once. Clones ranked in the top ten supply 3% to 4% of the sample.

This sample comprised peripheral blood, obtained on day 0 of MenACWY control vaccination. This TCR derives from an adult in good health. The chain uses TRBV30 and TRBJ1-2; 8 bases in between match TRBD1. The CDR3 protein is CAYPQWAGGTYGYTF. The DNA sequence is TGTGCCTACCCCCAATGGGCAGGGGGCACCTATGGCTACACCTTC.